Detailed here is one TCR beta chain. Its antigen is undetermined. This sample is drawn from a study of beta chain features in type 1 diabetes. Study-wide results and limits: In comparison with healthy donors, patients had naive, central memory and Treg TCRB repertoires that appeared more similar.

Trimming took 0 bases from V and 8 from J; bases not matched to a gene: 12. The CDR3 is made up of 16 amino acids. The germline V gene encodes CDR1 SGHRS and CDR2 YFSETQ. As every portion of the isolated RNA was reverse transcribed, the sequencing read expressed TCRB transcripts. The protocol was immunoSEQ multiplex PCR, while the TCRdb copy is restricted to in-frame clones and leaves out a portion. The sample carries some 400,000 clones, roughly 15% recorded once. This TCR came from a woman between 18 and 30 years old in good health. Sequencing was performed on naive CD4+ T cells from blood. This rearrangement joins TRBV5-1 to TRBJ2-3; 7 positions agree with TRBD2. The CDR3 region has the DNA TGCGCCAGCAGCTTGGAAGTGGGAGCGGGGTCGGTTACGCAGTATTTT. Translating gives CASSLEVGAGSVTQYF.